This is a list of T cell receptor beta chains from one sample in a study of shared clonotypes between healthy human individuals. Profiling relied on immunoSEQ multiplex PCR, and the TCRdb table lists in-frame clones only, not all of them. The sample has 600,000 or so clones, 98% seen once; the top ten hold 0.3%. The sequenced material came from naive CD8+ T cells sorted from blood. The source of these receptors is a man aged 25 to 40 in good health. Each CDR3 is given with its conserved first and last residue. The D gene is left open where the match is weak. Size is omitted from some rows. Given values are once, few, many or a class for expanded clones.

abundance: .
j_gene: TRBJ2-3
v_gene: TRBV6-5
d_gene: TRBD2
CDR3nt: TGTGCCAGCAGGGGAGCGGGGTTAGATACGCAGTATTTT
CDR3aa: CASRGAGLDTQYF

abundance: .
j_gene: TRBJ2-1
v_gene: TRBV4-1
d_gene: .
CDR3nt: TGCGCCAGCAGCCAAGATAGGACTGAGCAGTTCTTC
CDR3aa: CASSQDRTEQFF

abundance: .
j_gene: TRBJ1-1
v_gene: TRBV6-5
d_gene: .
CDR3nt: TGTGCCAGCAGTTACCAAAGGGGATCTGAAGCTTTCTTT
CDR3aa: CASSYQRGSEAFF

abundance: .
j_gene: TRBJ2-1
v_gene: TRBV29-1
d_gene: TRBD2
CDR3nt: TGCAGCGTCGCCACTAGCGGGAGTGGTGGCAATGAGCAGTTCTTC
CDR3aa: CSVATSGSGGNEQFF

abundance: .
j_gene: TRBJ2-5
v_gene: TRBV29-1
d_gene: .
CDR3nt: TGCAGCTCAAGGCGGCCTTCTAAGGAAGAGACCCAGTACTTC
CDR3aa: CSSRRPSKEETQYF

abundance: .
j_gene: TRBJ2-7
v_gene: TRBV5-1
d_gene: .
CDR3nt: TGCGCCAGCAGCTCGCCTAGCGAGAACTACGAGCAGTACTTC
CDR3aa: CASSSPSENYEQYF

abundance: .
j_gene: TRBJ1-1
v_gene: TRBV4-1
d_gene: .
CDR3nt: TGCGCCAGCAGCCCAATGTCGACAGGGAACACTGAAGCTTTCTTT
CDR3aa: CASSPMSTGNTEAFF

abundance: .
j_gene: TRBJ2-5
v_gene: TRBV7-8
d_gene: .
CDR3nt: TGTGCCAGCAGCTTAGGATTACGCCAAGAGACCCAGTACTTC
CDR3aa: CASSLGLRQETQYF

abundance: .
j_gene: TRBJ2-1
v_gene: TRBV5-1
d_gene: .
CDR3nt: TGCGCCAGCAGCTATGAAGCGGAATACAATGAGCAGTTCTTC
CDR3aa: CASSYEAEYNEQFF

abundance: .
j_gene: TRBJ1-4
v_gene: TRBV4-3
d_gene: .
CDR3nt: TGCGCCAGCAGCCAAGAGCGGGGTGTAGATGAAAAACTGTTTTTT
CDR3aa: CASSQERGVDEKLFF

abundance: .
j_gene: TRBJ2-1
v_gene: TRBV7-2
d_gene: TRBD2
CDR3nt: TGTGCCAGCAGCGACACTAGCGGGAGATATCGGGGTGAGCAGTTCTTC
CDR3aa: CASSDTSGRYRGEQFF

abundance: .
j_gene: TRBJ2-7
v_gene: TRBV11-2
d_gene: TRBD2
CDR3nt: TGTGCCAGCAGCGGACTAGCGGGAGGGATCCTCTACGAGCAGTACTTC
CDR3aa: CASSGLAGGILYEQYF

abundance: .
j_gene: TRBJ2-6
v_gene: TRBV7-9
d_gene: .
CDR3nt: TGTGCCAGCAGCCCAAGTAGAGTCTCTGGGGCCAACGTCCTGACTTTC
CDR3aa: CASSPSRVSGANVLTF

abundance: .
j_gene: TRBJ2-2
v_gene: TRBV10-1
d_gene: TRBD2
CDR3nt: TGCGCCAGCAGTGAGGCTAGCGGGAGGGCCGGGAACACCGGGGAGCTGTTTTTT
CDR3aa: CASSEASGRAGNTGELFF

abundance: .
j_gene: TRBJ2-3
v_gene: TRBV11-2
d_gene: .
CDR3nt: TGTGCCACCTCAGGGGGGCGGGAGATCGACGCAGATACGCAGTATTTT
CDR3aa: CATSGGREIDADTQYF

abundance: .
j_gene: TRBJ2-7
v_gene: TRBV25-1
d_gene: TRBD2
CDR3nt: TGTGCCAGCAGTGATGCAAGCGGGGGCTCCTACGAGCAGTACTTC
CDR3aa: CASSDASGGSYEQYF

abundance: .
j_gene: TRBJ2-1
v_gene: TRBV7-2
d_gene: .
CDR3nt: TGTGCCAGCAGCCTAATTGGGTTCGGCAATGAGCAGTTCTTC
CDR3aa: CASSLIGFGNEQFF

abundance: .
j_gene: TRBJ2-7
v_gene: TRBV7-6
d_gene: TRBD1
CDR3nt: TGTGCCAGCAGCCCCAGACAGGGTTGGCACGAGCAGTACTTC
CDR3aa: CASSPRQGWHEQYF

abundance: .
j_gene: TRBJ1-1
v_gene: TRBV27
d_gene: .
CDR3nt: TGTGCCAGCAGACTTCGGACGGGTAACACTGAAGCTTTCTTT
CDR3aa: CASRLRTGNTEAFF

abundance: .
j_gene: TRBJ1-5
v_gene: TRBV27
d_gene: .
CDR3nt: TGTGCCAGCAGTCAGGGAACAGGGTACGGGAATCAGCCCCAGCATTTT
CDR3aa: CASSQGTGYGNQPQHF

abundance: .
j_gene: TRBJ2-2
v_gene: TRBV7-8
d_gene: .
CDR3nt: TGTGCCAGCAGCCCGAACCGCGGGACACCAAACACCGGGGAGCTGTTTTTT
CDR3aa: CASSPNRGTPNTGELFF

abundance: once
j_gene: TRBJ2-1
v_gene: TRBV29-1
d_gene: .
CDR3nt: TGCAGCATTAAACCCAGACAGAGCTCCTACAATGAGCAGTTCTTC
CDR3aa: CSIKPRQSSYNEQFF

abundance: .
j_gene: TRBJ2-6
v_gene: TRBV7-9
d_gene: .
CDR3nt: TGTGCCAGCAGCTCCTCAATCGCCAGGGTTTCTGGGGCCAACGTCCTGACTTTC
CDR3aa: CASSSSIARVSGANVLTF

abundance: .
j_gene: TRBJ1-5
v_gene: TRBV7-7
d_gene: .
CDR3nt: TGTGCCAGCAGCAAAAATATAAATCAGCCCCAGCATTTT
CDR3aa: CASSKNINQPQHF

abundance: .
j_gene: TRBJ2-1
v_gene: TRBV29-1
d_gene: TRBD2
CDR3nt: TGCAGCGTTGAAATTAGACTAGCTGAGCAGTTCTTC
CDR3aa: CSVEIRLAEQFF

abundance: .
j_gene: TRBJ2-5
v_gene: TRBV5-6
d_gene: TRBD1
CDR3nt: TGTGCCAGCAGACCCGGACAGGGAAGGTTCGAGACCCAGTACTTC
CDR3aa: CASRPGQGRFETQYF

abundance: .
j_gene: TRBJ2-1
v_gene: TRBV7-6
d_gene: TRBD2
CDR3nt: TGTGCCAGCAGCCCCTCCGCGGGGGGCATTACCTACAATGAGCAGTTCTTC
CDR3aa: CASSPSAGGITYNEQFF

abundance: .
j_gene: TRBJ2-7
v_gene: TRBV28
d_gene: TRBD1
CDR3nt: TGTGCCACCACCACCTTCCGGGACAGCTCAACCTACGAGCAGTACTTC
CDR3aa: CATTTFRDSSTYEQYF

abundance: .
j_gene: TRBJ1-1
v_gene: TRBV4-1
d_gene: .
CDR3nt: TGCGCCAGCAGCCAAGAGACTTACGGGGGGAACACTGAAGCTTTCTTT
CDR3aa: CASSQETYGGNTEAFF

abundance: .
j_gene: TRBJ2-5
v_gene: TRBV11-1
d_gene: .
CDR3nt: TGTGCCAGCAGCCTAAAGGGCGGAGAGACCCAGTACTTC
CDR3aa: CASSLKGGETQYF

abundance: .
j_gene: TRBJ1-1
v_gene: TRBV27
d_gene: .
CDR3nt: TGTGCCAGCAGGGTATTGGGGGGGAACACTGAAGCTTTCTTT
CDR3aa: CASRVLGGNTEAFF

abundance: .
j_gene: TRBJ2-1
v_gene: TRBV5-1
d_gene: TRBD2
CDR3nt: TGCGCCAGCAGCTTGGAACTAGCGGGAGGGCCTTCGGGTGAGCAGTTCTTC
CDR3aa: CASSLELAGGPSGEQFF

abundance: .
j_gene: TRBJ2-7
v_gene: TRBV7-9
d_gene: TRBD2
CDR3nt: TGTGCCAGCAGTAATGAGACTAGCTGGAAAGAGCAGTACTTC
CDR3aa: CASSNETSWKEQYF

abundance: once
j_gene: TRBJ2-5
v_gene: TRBV7-2
d_gene: .
CDR3nt: TGTGCCAGCAGCTTACTCTCAGGGTTCGAGACCCAGTACTTC
CDR3aa: CASSLLSGFETQYF

abundance: .
j_gene: TRBJ2-7
v_gene: TRBV29-1
d_gene: TRBD1
CDR3nt: TGCAGCATGGTGGGACAGGGAATATACGAGCAGTACTTC
CDR3aa: CSMVGQGIYEQYF

abundance: once
j_gene: TRBJ2-1
v_gene: TRBV4-1
d_gene: .
CDR3nt: TGCGCCAGCAGCCAAGAGCTAGCCTACAATGAGCAGTTCTTC
CDR3aa: CASSQELAYNEQFF

abundance: .
j_gene: TRBJ2-5
v_gene: TRBV5-4
d_gene: TRBD1
CDR3nt: TGTGCCAGCAGCGCCTCCGGGACAGGAGCCCAAGAGACCCAGTACTTC
CDR3aa: CASSASGTGAQETQYF

abundance: .
j_gene: TRBJ2-1
v_gene: TRBV11-2
d_gene: TRBD2
CDR3nt: TGTGCCAGCAGCTTCACTAGCGGAGAATTGGATGAGCAGTTCTTC
CDR3aa: CASSFTSGELDEQFF

abundance: .
j_gene: TRBJ2-7
v_gene: TRBV10-3
d_gene: .
CDR3nt: TGTGCCATCAGTGACACCGGGACCCTTTACGAGCAGTACTTC
CDR3aa: CAISDTGTLYEQYF

abundance: .
j_gene: TRBJ2-7
v_gene: TRBV7-9
d_gene: TRBD2
CDR3nt: TGTGCCAGCAGCAAAACTAGCGGAGGGGTGTCCGAGCAGTACTTC
CDR3aa: CASSKTSGGVSEQYF

abundance: .
j_gene: TRBJ2-1
v_gene: TRBV12-2
d_gene: .
CDR3nt: TGTGCAAGTCGCTTAGCGAGCCCACAAACAGCCCGGGGACTAGCAGATTACAATGAGCAGTTCTTC
CDR3aa: CASRLASPQTARGLADYNEQFF

abundance: .
j_gene: TRBJ2-7
v_gene: TRBV4-1
d_gene: .
CDR3nt: TGCGCCAGCAGCCCCCACACAGCGGGTGCCTACGAGCAGTACTTC
CDR3aa: CASSPHTAGAYEQYF

abundance: .
j_gene: TRBJ2-7
v_gene: TRBV2
d_gene: TRBD2
CDR3nt: TGTGCCAGCAGCGCTAGCGGGAGTACGGTCTACGAGCAGTACTTC
CDR3aa: CASSASGSTVYEQYF

abundance: .
j_gene: TRBJ2-2
v_gene: TRBV5-1
d_gene: TRBD2
CDR3nt: TGCGCCAGCAGCTCGGGACTAGCGGGAGCCGGGGAGCTGTTTTTT
CDR3aa: CASSSGLAGAGELFF

abundance: .
j_gene: TRBJ1-2
v_gene: TRBV5-4
d_gene: .
CDR3nt: TGTGCCAGCAGCTTGGGGCTGCTCCCTAACTATGGCTACACCTTC
CDR3aa: CASSLGLLPNYGYTF

abundance: once
j_gene: TRBJ2-1
v_gene: TRBV2
d_gene: .
CDR3nt: TGTGCCAGCAGTTGGACTTACAATGAGCAGTTCTTC
CDR3aa: CASSWTYNEQFF

abundance: once
j_gene: TRBJ2-5
v_gene: TRBV5-3
d_gene: .
CDR3nt: TGTGCCAGAAGCTTGGACAGCCAAGAGACCCAGTACTTC
CDR3aa: CARSLDSQETQYF

abundance: .
j_gene: TRBJ2-7
v_gene: TRBV5-5
d_gene: TRBD2
CDR3nt: TGTGCCAGCAGCTTGGTGGGGGGGTCCCACGAGCAGTACTTC
CDR3aa: CASSLVGGSHEQYF